A selection of T cell receptor beta chains follows, all from one sample in a study of blood T cell repertoires in COVID-19. Assay used: immunoSEQ multiplex PCR; TCRdb lists only in-frame clones, some missing. The sample yields roughly 200,000 clones, 87% seen once. The material sequenced was PBMCs or T cells enriched from blood (not recorded which). The receptors derive from a woman younger than 45 who had recovered from COVID-19. Each CDR3 is given with its conserved first and last residue. D genes are given only for firm matches. Clone size is given for some rows only: seen once, a few or many times, or a class if the clone is expanded.

D,V,size,J,CDR3,DNA
TRBD1,TRBV27,NA,TRBJ1-4,CASSWTGGEKLFF,TGTGCCAGCAGTTGGACAGGGGGGGAAAAACTGTTTTTT
TRBD1,TRBV29-1,NA,TRBJ1-1,CSVRQGANTEAFF,TGCAGCGTGAGGCAGGGGGCGAACACTGAAGCTTTCTTT
NA,TRBV11-3,NA,TRBJ2-4,CASSLAKNIQYF,TGTGCCAGCAGCCTTGCCAAAAACATTCAGTACTTC
NA,TRBV7-6,NA,TRBJ1-5,CASSAGRYNQPQHF,TGTGCCAGCAGCGCCGGCAGGTACAATCAGCCCCAGCATTTT
NA,TRBV5-4,few,TRBJ1-3,CASRDGVQNTIYF,TGTGCCAGCAGGGACGGGGTTCAAAACACCATATATTTT
TRBD2,TRBV7-2,NA,TRBJ2-3,CASSLKAGDGDTQYF,TGTGCCAGCAGCTTAAAAGCGGGAGATGGAGATACGCAGTATTTT
TRBD1,TRBV2,NA,TRBJ1-5,CASRGQEGSGQPQHF,TGTGCCAGCAGGGGACAGGAGGGTTCGGGGCAGCCCCAGCATTTT
NA,TRBV4-1,NA,TRBJ2-7,CASSQDGGSAHEQYF,TGCGCCAGCAGCCAAGATGGGGGGAGCGCCCACGAGCAGTACTTC
TRBD1,TRBV29-1,few,TRBJ2-1,CSVDGTGLSWNEQFF,TGCAGCGTTGACGGGACAGGGCTTTCGTGGAATGAGCAGTTCTTC
NA,TRBV27,NA,TRBJ2-1,CASSFGNEQFF,TGTGCCAGCAGTTTCGGGAATGAGCAGTTCTTC
NA,TRBV6-4,NA,TRBJ2-2,CASSQYRVDNTGELFF,TGTGCCAGCAGCCAATACAGGGTGGACAACACCGGGGAGCTGTTTTTT
NA,TRBV30,NA,TRBJ1-5,CAWSVSGFPQHF,TGTGCCTGGAGTGTATCAGGTTTTCCCCAGCATTTT
NA,TRBV18,NA,TRBJ1-4,CASSQETTNEKLFF,TGTGCCAGCTCCCAGGAAACAACTAATGAAAAACTGTTTTTT
TRBD2,TRBV9,once,TRBJ2-1,CASSPRASGGVNEQFF,TGTGCCAGCAGCCCAAGGGCCAGCGGGGGGGTCAATGAGCAGTTCTTC
TRBD2,TRBV27,NA,TRBJ2-1,CASSSGLAFNEQFF,TGTGCCAGCAGTTCGGGACTAGCGTTCAATGAGCAGTTCTTC
NA,TRBV28,NA,TRBJ2-7,CASSLLAAGGNEQYF,TGTGCCAGCAGTTTGCTAGCAGCAGGTGGGAACGAGCAGTACTTC
NA,TRBV5-1,NA,TRBJ2-2,CASRGGVNTGELFF,TGCGCCAGCAGAGGGGGTGTAAACACCGGGGAGCTGTTTTTT
TRBD2,TRBV14,NA,TRBJ2-3,CASSLAGGIVADTQYF,TGTGCCAGCAGCCTAGCGGGAGGAATTGTCGCAGATACGCAGTATTTT
NA,TRBV5-1,NA,TRBJ1-4,CASSLIEGEKLFF,TGCGCCAGCAGCTTGATAGAGGGTGAAAAACTGTTTTTT
NA,TRBV6-4,NA,TRBJ2-7,CASSDSVLVGSEQYF,TGTGCCAGCAGTGACTCAGTACTAGTGGGTAGCGAGCAGTACTTC
TRBD2,TRBV4-3,NA,TRBJ2-3,CASSQDSLAGVGTDTQYF,TGCGCCAGCAGCCAAGATTCCCTAGCGGGAGTCGGGACAGATACGCAGTATTTT
TRBD1,TRBV7-2,NA,TRBJ1-4,CASSLDRGNEKLFF,TGTGCCAGCAGCTTGGACAGGGGAAATGAAAAACTGTTTTTT
TRBD1,TRBV5-6,NA,TRBJ1-2,CASSSGGVYGYTF,TGTGCCAGCAGCTCAGGGGGCGTCTATGGCTACACCTTC
TRBD1,TRBV7-6,NA,TRBJ1-1,CASSLRDRPKWKTEAFF,TGTGCCAGCAGCCTCCGGGACAGGCCGAAATGGAAAACTGAAGCTTTCTTT
TRBD2,TRBV2,once,TRBJ2-1,CASSAIAGYSYNEQFF,TGTGCCAGCAGTGCAATAGCGGGGTACTCCTACAATGAGCAGTTCTTC
NA,TRBV4-2,NA,TRBJ2-1,CASSPLRTTYYNEQFF,TGTGCCAGCAGCCCTTTAAGGACTACCTACTACAATGAGCAGTTCTTC
TRBD2,TRBV15,NA,TRBJ2-3,CATSRGLAGGLRNTDTQYF,TGTGCCACCAGCAGAGGACTAGCGGGAGGGCTTCGTAACACAGATACGCAGTATTTT
NA,TRBV14,NA,TRBJ1-2,CASSQGHDYGYTF,TGTGCCAGCAGCCAAGGACATGACTATGGCTACACCTTC
NA,TRBV4-3,many,TRBJ2-1,CASSQATSSPYNEQFF,TGCGCCAGCAGCCAAGCTACTAGTAGCCCCTACAATGAGCAGTTCTTC
TRBD2,TRBV27,NA,TRBJ2-7,CASSFLNSGGASNEQYF,TGTGCCAGCAGTTTCCTAAATAGCGGGGGGGCCAGTAACGAGCAGTACTTC
TRBD2,TRBV7-9,NA,TRBJ2-7,CASSFSAGAGAYEQYF,TGTGCCAGCAGCTTTTCAGCGGGGGCCGGAGCCTACGAGCAGTACTTC
TRBD1,TRBV10-3,NA,TRBJ1-3,CAISFDRDGNTIYF,TGTGCCATCAGTTTTGACAGGGATGGAAACACCATATATTTT
TRBD1,TRBV30,NA,TRBJ2-6,CAWSRLGQGVPGANVLTF,TGTGCCTGGAGTAGATTGGGACAGGGGGTCCCTGGGGCCAACGTCCTGACTTTC
NA,TRBV7-2,NA,TRBJ2-3,CASTPQGTDTQYF,TGTGCCAGCACCCCCCAGGGCACAGATACGCAGTATTTT
NA,TRBV14,NA,TRBJ1-1,CASSLTRAPRAFF,TGTGCCAGCAGCCTTACGCGGGCCCCCCGAGCTTTCTTT
NA,TRBV7-9,NA,TRBJ1-1,CASSLSRGNTEAFF,TGTGCCAGCAGCTTAAGTAGGGGGAACACTGAAGCTTTCTTT
NA,TRBV12-3/TRBV12-4,NA,TRBJ1-4,CASKEAQGKLFF,TGTGCCAGCAAAGAGGCTCAGGGAAAACTGTTTTTT
TRBD1,TRBV3-1/TRBV3-2,NA,TRBJ1-1,CASSPGQAAPRNTEAFF,TGTGCCAGCAGCCCAGGACAGGCCGCCCCGAGGAACACTGAAGCTTTCTTT
TRBD2,TRBV3-1/TRBV3-2,NA,TRBJ2-3,CASSQLPSGDTDTQYF,TGTGCCAGCAGCCAACTACCTAGCGGAGACACAGATACGCAGTATTTT
NA,TRBV19,NA,TRBJ1-1,CASSIRPEGGTEAFF,TGTGCCAGTAGTATCCGTCCGGAGGGAGGCACTGAAGCTTTCTTT
NA,TRBV7-6,NA,TRBJ1-2,CASSLTQGNYGYTF,TGTGCCAGCAGCTTAACGCAGGGTAACTATGGCTACACCTTC
NA,TRBV6-5,NA,TRBJ1-1,CASKVGPEPTEAFF,TGTGCCAGCAAGGTGGGGCCCGAACCAACTGAAGCTTTCTTT
NA,TRBV7-2,NA,TRBJ2-5,CASSPPSQGTRWETQYF,TGTGCCAGCAGCCCACCGAGTCAGGGGACCCGATGGGAGACCCAGTACTTC
TRBD2,TRBV19,NA,TRBJ2-3,CASTISGRPDTQYF,TGTGCCAGTACCATAAGCGGGAGGCCAGATACGCAGTATTTT
TRBD1,TRBV30,NA,TRBJ1-2,CAWSGQGKTNYGYTF,TGTGCCTGGAGTGGACAGGGCAAAACTAACTATGGCTACACCTTC
NA,TRBV28,NA,TRBJ1-5,CASSGNREGQPQHF,TGTGCCAGCAGTGGGAACAGGGAGGGGCAGCCCCAGCATTTT
NA,TRBV2,once,TRBJ1-2,CASTTGGYGYTF,TGTGCCAGCACCACGGGGGGATATGGCTACACCTTC
TRBD1,TRBV10-3,NA,TRBJ1-2,CAISGDRKEGYTF,TGTGCCATCAGTGGGGACAGAAAGGAAGGCTACACCTTC
NA,TRBV4-1,once,TRBJ1-1,CASSQEAGNTEAFF,TGCGCCAGCAGCCAAGAGGCAGGGAACACTGAAGCTTTCTTT
NA,TRBV7-9,NA,TRBJ1-1,CASSGEAEAFF,TGTGCCAGCAGTGGGGAGGCTGAAGCTTTCTTT